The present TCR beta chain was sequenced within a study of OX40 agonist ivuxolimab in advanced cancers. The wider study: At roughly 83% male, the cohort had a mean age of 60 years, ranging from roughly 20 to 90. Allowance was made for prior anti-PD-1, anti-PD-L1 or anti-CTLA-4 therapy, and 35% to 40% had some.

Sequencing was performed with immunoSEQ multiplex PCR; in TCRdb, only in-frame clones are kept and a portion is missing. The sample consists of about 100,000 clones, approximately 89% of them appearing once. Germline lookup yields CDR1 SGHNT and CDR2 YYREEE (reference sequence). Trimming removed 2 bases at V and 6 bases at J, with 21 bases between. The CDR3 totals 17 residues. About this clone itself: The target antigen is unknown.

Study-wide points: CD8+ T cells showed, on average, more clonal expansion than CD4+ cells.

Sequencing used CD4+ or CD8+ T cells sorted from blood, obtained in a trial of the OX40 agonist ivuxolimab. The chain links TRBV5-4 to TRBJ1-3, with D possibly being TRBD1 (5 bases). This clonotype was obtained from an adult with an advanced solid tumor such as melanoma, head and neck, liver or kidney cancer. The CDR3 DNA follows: TGTGCCAGCAGCTTTGGGGGTCCGGGTCAGTTGAAAAACACCATATATTTT. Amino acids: CASSFGGPGQLKNTIYF.